The 30 T cell receptor beta chains below come from one sample, sequenced in a study of vaccination effects on CD4 cells after COVID-19 (dated by TCRdb to the early 2020s). The protocol used for the library was the immunoSEQ multiplex PCR assay. Entries here come from immuneACCESS through TCRdb and include only in-frame sequences with V and J called. Some clones fail to appear in such tables; in the studies checked, an unresolved V gene covers under half of the shortfall, and the cause of the remainder is unknown. Across this sample there are about 58,000 clones, with 70% to 80% seen only once. Roughly 3.2% of the sample lies in the top ten. After more than nine days of culture, CD4+ T cells were isolated with the EasySep CD4+ T cell isolation kit. The antigens these receptors bind are not known. Sequences were derived from CD4+ T cells from PBMCs cultured without peptide, sampled before COVID-19 vaccination. These TCRs come from a human donor who received a COVID-19 vaccine.

This clone was seen a handful of times. This chain links TRBV6-4 with TRBJ2-5, with 8 nucleotides matching TRBD1. Losses at the gene ends were 6 bases for V and 3 bases for J; bases not matched to a gene: 9. Germline V lookup: CDR1 MRHNA, CDR2 SNTAGT. This CDR3 comprises 15 residues. Here the CDR3 DNA reads TGTGCCAGCAGCCTCCTACAGGGGGTGGAAGAGACCCAGTACTTC. Its translation is CASSLLQGVEETQYF.

Note on this clone: Distinct nucleotide sequences in the sample also encode this CDR3. The genes are TRBV11-2 and TRBJ1-4; TRBD1 matches at 10 bases. Per germline, CDR1 SGHAT and CDR2 FQNNGV. The trim removed 5 bases at V and 8 bases at J, leaving 5 bases unmatched. The CDR3 has 14 amino acids. Here the CDR3 reads CASSRDRGNEKLFF. The DNA of the CDR3 is TGTGCCAGCAGCCGGGACAGGGGAAACGAAAAACTGTTTTTT.

This CDR3 reads CAISEGHMDYGYTF. CDR3 nucleotide sequence: TGTGCCATCAGTGAGGGGCACATGGACTATGGCTACACCTTC. This chain links TRBV10-3 with TRBJ1-2, with D unclear. From germline, CDR1 is ENHRY and CDR2 SYGVKD. V was pared by 2 bases and J by 3 bases, with 10 bases between. This CDR3 region has 14 residues.

The genes are TRBV21-1 and TRBJ1-2. TRBV21-1 is shown as a pseudogene. This CDR3 comprises 15 residues. CDR3 coding DNA: TGTGCCAGCAGCCCCCTAACTCCCTGGGGCTATGGCTACACCTTC. This gives the protein CASSPLTPWGYGYTF.

The chain is built from TRBV24-1 and TRBJ2-3; 16 bases map to TRBD2. The trim removed 3 bases at V and 6 bases at J, leaving 14 bases unmatched. Per germline, CDR1 KGHDR and CDR2 SFDVKD. The CDR3 is 20 residues long. The CDR3 protein is CATSDPPGLAGGEWGDTQYF. The CDR3 DNA reads as TGTGCCACCAGTGATCCCCCGGGACTAGCGGGGGGGGAATGGGGCGATACGCAGTATTTT.

The gene calls are TRBV9 and TRBJ2-2; 10 nucleotides line up with TRBD1. Unmatched junction bases numbered 9, after V lost 0 bases and J lost 7 bases. The CDR3 spans 17 residues. Germline loops: CDR1 SGDLS, CDR2 YYNGEE. The CDR3 DNA reads TGTGCCAGCAGCGTAGCAGTGCGGACAGGGGGAGGCGGGGAGCTGTTTTTT. This sequence encodes CASSVAVRTGGGGELFF.

This chain connects TRBV25-1 to TRBJ2-1; 9 bases are a match to TRBD2. J was trimmed by 7 bases and V by 6 bases; bases with no gene match: 7. Germline lookup yields CDR1 MGHDK and CDR2 SYGVNS. The CDR3 is 14 amino acids. CDR3 amino acids: CASSPSGARNEQFF. CDR3 nucleotide sequence: TGTGCCAGCAGCCCTAGCGGGGCAAGGAATGAGCAGTTCTTC.

This rearrangement joins TRBV6-2 or TRBV6-3 to TRBJ2-4, with D perhaps given as TRBD1 or TRBD2 (5 bases each). Germline CDR1 MNHEY, CDR2 SVGEGT. Trimming pared 0 bases from V and 8 bases from J, leaving 14 bases between. There are 15 residues in the CDR3. The CDR3 protein is CASSYSRGIQDIQYF. The CDR3 region has the DNA TGTGCCAGCAGTTACTCTCGGGGAATACAGGACATTCAGTACTTC.

The gene calls are TRBV5-6 and TRBJ2-5; the match to TRBD1 covers 7 bases. Per germline, CDR1 SGHDT and CDR2 YYEEEE. This CDR3 is built from 15 residues. Trimming took 4 bases from V and 3 from J; bases not matched to a gene: 9. In DNA, the CDR3 is TGTGCCAGCAGCGACCGGGGACAGCCAAAAGAGACCCAGTACTTC. Its translation is CASSDRGQPKETQYF.

The chain employs TRBV6-2 or TRBV6-3 and TRBJ2-4; the D is unclear. The CDR3 runs 14 residues. V was cut by 5 bases and J by 0 bases, with 8 bases left in between. Germline-derived CDR1 and CDR2 are MNHEY and SVGEGT. The CDR3, as DNA: TGTGCCAGCAGTGCCTCCCTAGCCAAAAACATTCAGTACTTC. Residues: CASSASLAKNIQYF.

V is TRBV5-1 and J is TRBJ1-1; 10 bases agree with TRBD1. The length of the CDR3 is 13 residues. With V trimmed by 5 bases and J by 7 bases, 5 bases remained unmatched. From germline, CDR1 is SGHRS and CDR2 YFSETQ. The CDR3 loop is CASRVGTGDEAFF. DNA for the CDR3: TGCGCCAGCAGGGTCGGGACAGGGGATGAAGCTTTCTTT.

The chain recombines TRBV5-1 with TRBJ1-1; maybe TRBD1 (6 bases). CDR3 length: 14 residues. With 4 bases removed from V and 0 bases from J, the gap between germline ends came to 10 bases. Germline lookup yields CDR1 SGHRS and CDR2 YFSETQ. CDR3 amino acids: CASSQGTVNTEAFF. For the CDR3, the DNA is TGCGCCAGCAGCCAGGGGACGGTGAACACTGAAGCTTTCTTT. The full variable domain, with the rest looked up from reference TRBV5-1 and TRBJ1-1, is KAGVTQTPRYLIKTRGQQVTLSCSPISGHRSVSWYQQTPGQGLQFLFEYFSETQRNKGNFPGRFSGRQFSNSRSEMNVSTLELGDSALYLCASSQGTVNTEAFFGQGTRLTVV.

This clone was picked up a small number of times. This chain links TRBV9 with TRBJ1-5; D not resolved. The CDR3 contains 14 residues. Germline CDR1 and CDR2: SGDLS and YYNGEE. The V gene lost 0 bases and the J gene lost 4 bases, with 8 bases spanning the gap. CDR3 amino acids: CASSVAMRNQPQHF. Written as DNA, the CDR3 is TGTGCCAGCAGCGTAGCGATGCGTAATCAGCCCCAGCATTTT.

The V and J genes are TRBV30 and TRBJ1-1, with D hard to call. V was trimmed by 0 bases and J by 1 base, leaving 6 bases between them. Germline V gene lookup returns CDR1 GTSNPN and CDR2 SVGIG (reference sequence). The CDR3 has 13 amino acids. CDR3 coding DNA: TGTGCCTGGAGTGTACAAACGAACACTGAAGCTTTCTTT. Translation: CAWSVQTNTEAFF.

The rearrangement links TRBV4-1 to TRBJ2-4, with D hard to call. The germline V and J ends were trimmed by 4 bases and 0 bases, with 7 bases remaining between them. The CDR3 contains 14 residues. Germline assignment: CDR1 MGHRA and CDR2 YSYEKL. The CDR3 is CASSPPLAKNIQYF. The DNA of the CDR3 is TGCGCCAGCAGCCCCCCATTAGCCAAAAACATTCAGTACTTC.

CDR3 sequence reads: CASSLAPGRETQYF. CDR3 sequence (DNA): TGCGCCAGCAGCTTGGCTCCAGGGCGGGAGACCCAGTACTTC. J is TRBJ2-5 and V is TRBV5-1; D might be TRBD1 (5 bases). The length of the CDR3 is 14 residues. V shed 0 bases and J shed 5 bases, with 11 bases lying between them. From germline, CDR1 is SGHRS and CDR2 YFSETQ. The variable domain in full, with the rest retrieved from reference TRBV5-1 and TRBJ2-5, is KAGVTQTPRYLIKTRGQQVTLSCSPISGHRSVSWYQQTPGQGLQFLFEYFSETQRNKGNFPGRFSGRQFSNSRSEMNVSTLELGDSALYLCASSLAPGRETQYFGPGTRLLVL.

V and J are TRBV7-3 and TRBJ2-3; tentative D call: TRBD1 (6 bases). Trimming removed 4 bases at V and 1 base at J, with 9 bases between. The CDR3 has 14 residues. Germline CDR1 SGHTA, CDR2 FQGTGA. Written as DNA, the CDR3 is TGTGCCAGCAGCTCATCAGGGGGCACAGATACGCAGTATTTT. Translation: CASSSSGGTDTQYF. The entire variable domain, with the rest obtained from reference TRBV7-3 and TRBJ2-3, is as follows: GAGVSQTPSNKVTEKGKYVELRCDPISGHTALYWYRQSLGQGPEFLIYFQGTGAADDSGLPNDRFFAVRPEGSVSTLKIQRTERGDSAVYLCASSSSGGTDTQYFGPGTRLTVL.

The chain recombines TRBV5-1 with TRBJ1-1; no definite D call. V lost 7 bases to trimming and J lost 0 bases, with 10 bases between them. CDR1 and CDR2 from the germline V gene are SGHRS and YFSETQ. The CDR3 spans 13 residues. The CDR3 reads CASGLTVNTEAFF. Written as DNA, the CDR3 is TGCGCCAGCGGACTAACAGTGAACACTGAAGCTTTCTTT.

V gene TRBV7-3 combines with J gene TRBJ2-5, with D hard to call. Per germline, CDR1 SGHTA and CDR2 FQGTGA. V lost 5 bases and J lost 3, with 10 bases in between. This CDR3 spans 13 amino acids. The CDR3 DNA follows: TGTGCCAGCAGCCTATACACAGAAGAGACCCAGTACTTC. Protein sequence: CASSLYTEETQYF. Looking up the rest from reference TRBV7-3 and TRBJ2-5 gives the full variable domain: GAGVSQTPSNKVTEKGKYVELRCDPISGHTALYWYRQSLGQGPEFLIYFQGTGAADDSGLPNDRFFAVRPEGSVSTLKIQRTERGDSAVYLCASSLYTEETQYFGPGTRLLVL.

DNA for the CDR3: TGTGCCAGCAGTGAACTACGAGCTGGGACAGTCTATGGCTACACCTTC. The encoded protein is CASSELRAGTVYGYTF. V is TRBV2 and J is TRBJ1-2, with TRBD1 identical over 7 bases. Unmatched junction bases numbered 10, after V lost 2 bases and J lost 4 bases. Germline loops: CDR1 SNHLY, CDR2 FYNNEI. This CDR3 contains 16 residues.

The genes are TRBV4-1 and TRBJ1-3; 12 positions match TRBD1. Germline assignment: CDR1 MGHRA and CDR2 YSYEKL. The V and J ends lost 3 bases and 3 bases, in that order; junction bases with no gene match: 9. The length of the CDR3 is 18 residues. CDR3 region: CASSQGPGQGAGGNTIYF. The CDR3 nucleotides are TGCGCCAGCAGCCAGGGGCCGGGACAGGGGGCGGGTGGAAACACCATATATTTT.

The chain uses TRBV7-8 and TRBJ1-5; D is uncertain. The V gene's germline CDR1 is SGHVS and CDR2 FQNEAQ. CDR3 length: 15 residues. Trimming took off 4 bases at V and 9 bases at J, with 19 bases between the two ends. The CDR3 bases are TGTGCCAGCAGCTGGGCTGAGTCCCCGTCGCCGCCCCAGCATTTT. Encoded protein: CASSWAESPSPPQHF.

This chain joins TRBV5-4 and TRBJ1-2; 8 bases align to TRBD1. The J segment lost 7 bases and the V segment lost 4 bases, leaving 15 bases of the junction unmatched. There are 16 residues in the CDR3. Germline values: CDR1 SGHNT, CDR2 YYREEE (reference sequence). CDR3 sequence reads: CASSPQTGARHSGYTF. The CDR3 bases are TGTGCCAGCAGCCCCCAGACAGGGGCCCGGCACTCTGGCTACACCTTC.

This chain links TRBV18 with TRBJ1-3, with 7 nucleotides matching TRBD1. Unmatched junction bases numbered 8, after V lost 4 bases and J lost 2 bases. This CDR3 has 16 residues. The germline CDR1 and CDR2 sequences are KGHSH and LQKENI. The CDR3 here is CASSLTGQKTGNTIYF. The CDR3 bases are TGTGCCAGCTCACTAACGGGACAGAAGACTGGAAACACCATATATTTT.

The chain uses TRBV5-5 and TRBJ2-5; D is ambiguous. The germline V and J ends were trimmed by 1 base and 5 bases, with 18 bases remaining between them. The CDR3 has 16 amino acids. Germline V gene sequence: CDR1 SGHKS, CDR2 YYEKEE (reference sequence). The CDR3 reads CASSLRGSIVGETQYF. DNA of the CDR3: TGTGCCAGCAGCTTGCGCGGTAGCATTGTTGGGGAGACCCAGTACTTC.

This chain links TRBV5-1 with TRBJ1-1, with D perhaps matching TRBD1 (6 bases). This CDR3 has 14 residues. Germline lookup yields CDR1 SGHRS and CDR2 YFSETQ. Trimming pared 0 bases from V and 2 bases from J, leaving 8 bases between. The CDR3 is CASSLAGANTEAFF. DNA for the CDR3: TGCGCCAGCAGCTTGGCAGGGGCAAACACTGAAGCTTTCTTT.

This clone was seen a single time. The rearrangement links TRBV11-2 to TRBJ2-1; no clear D. Trimming shortened V by 3 bases and J by 5 bases, and 2 bases separated the two germline ends. The CDR3 extends over 11 amino acids. Germline assignment: CDR1 SGHAT and CDR2 FQNNGV. CDR3 nucleotides: TGTGCCAGCAGCTTCCACAATGAGCAGTTCTTC. Protein sequence: CASSFHNEQFF.

The V call is TRBV20-1, the J call TRBJ2-3; D may be TRBD2 (5 bases). The CDR3 extends over 13 amino acids. CDR1 and CDR2 from the germline V gene are DFQATT and SNEGSKA (reference sequence). Trimming removed 3 bases from V and 7 bases from J, with 14 bases in between. The CDR3, as DNA: TGCAGTGCTAGTTCGGCTGGACTCTATACGCAGTATTTT. Its translation is CSASSAGLYTQYF.

The CDR3 nucleotides are TGTGCCAGCAGTTTCCAGGGTAGCACTGAAGCTTTCTTT. It specifies CASSFQGSTEAFF. This chain joins TRBV12-3 or TRBV12-4 and TRBJ1-1; TRBD1 might be the D (5 bases). The CDR3 runs to 13 residues. Trimming pared 3 bases from V and 4 bases from J, leaving 9 bases between.

J is TRBJ2-3 and V is TRBV29-1; 10 bases agree with TRBD1. The CDR3 length is 14 residues. The V gene end was trimmed by 5 bases and the J gene end by 5 bases; junction bases not matched to a gene: 7. Germline V lookup: CDR1 SQVTM, CDR2 ANQGSEA. Here the CDR3 reads CSVRKGTGVDTQYF. Here the CDR3 DNA reads TGCAGCGTTCGAAAGGGGACAGGGGTAGATACGCAGTATTTT.